This TCR beta chain originates from a study of sequential checkpoint blockade in melanoma. TCRdb's table, derived via immunoSEQ multiplex PCR, lists solely in-frame clones and lacks some. The sample includes 4,200 or so clones, around 20% of them seen just once. Specified treatment: randomized to nivolumab then ipilimumab (arm A) or the reverse (arm B). In its sample, this clone was seen once. V shed 7 bases, J shed 2 bases, and the junction held 5 bases outside the gene matches. This CDR3 region has 12 residues. Germline-derived CDR1 and CDR2 are SQVTM and ANQGSEA. This chain connects TRBV29-1 to TRBJ2-7; 7 bases fit TRBD1. Sequences were derived from tumor tissue (inferred from file names), sampled from a patient given nivolumab and ipilimumab in sequence. The source of this sequence is a human donor with melanoma. CDR3 residues: CSAGTAPYEQYF. CDR3 nucleotide sequence: TGCAGCGCAGGGACAGCCCCCTACGAGCAGTACTTC.